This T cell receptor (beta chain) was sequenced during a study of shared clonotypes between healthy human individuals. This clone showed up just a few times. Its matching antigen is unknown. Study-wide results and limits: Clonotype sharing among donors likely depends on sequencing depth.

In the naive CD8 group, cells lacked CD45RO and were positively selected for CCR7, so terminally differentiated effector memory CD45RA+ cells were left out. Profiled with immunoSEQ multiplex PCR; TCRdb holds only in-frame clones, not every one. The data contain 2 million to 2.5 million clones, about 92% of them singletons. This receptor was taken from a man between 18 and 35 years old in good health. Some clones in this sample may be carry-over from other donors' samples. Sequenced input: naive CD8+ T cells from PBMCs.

This CDR3 reads CASSMGYTEAFF. The CDR3 nucleotides read TGTGCCAGCAGTATGGGGTACACTGAAGCTTTCTTT. The chain is built from TRBV4-2 and TRBJ1-1, with D unresolved. The V gene lost 6 bases and the J gene lost 3 bases, with 8 bases spanning the gap. The CDR3 runs 12 residues. Germline CDR1 and CDR2: LGHNA and YNFKEQ.